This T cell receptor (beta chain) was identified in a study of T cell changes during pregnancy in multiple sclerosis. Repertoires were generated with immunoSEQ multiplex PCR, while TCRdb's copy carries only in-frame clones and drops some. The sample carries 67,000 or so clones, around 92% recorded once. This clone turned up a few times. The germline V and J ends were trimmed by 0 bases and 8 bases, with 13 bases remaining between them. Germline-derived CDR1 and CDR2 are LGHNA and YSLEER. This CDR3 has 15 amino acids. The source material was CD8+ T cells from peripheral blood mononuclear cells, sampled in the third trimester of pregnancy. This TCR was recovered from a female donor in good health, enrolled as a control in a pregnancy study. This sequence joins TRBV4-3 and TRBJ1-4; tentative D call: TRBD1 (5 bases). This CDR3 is CASSQEVQGGEKLFF. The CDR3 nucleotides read TGCGCCAGCAGCCAAGAGGTCCAGGGTGGGGAAAAACTGTTTTTT.